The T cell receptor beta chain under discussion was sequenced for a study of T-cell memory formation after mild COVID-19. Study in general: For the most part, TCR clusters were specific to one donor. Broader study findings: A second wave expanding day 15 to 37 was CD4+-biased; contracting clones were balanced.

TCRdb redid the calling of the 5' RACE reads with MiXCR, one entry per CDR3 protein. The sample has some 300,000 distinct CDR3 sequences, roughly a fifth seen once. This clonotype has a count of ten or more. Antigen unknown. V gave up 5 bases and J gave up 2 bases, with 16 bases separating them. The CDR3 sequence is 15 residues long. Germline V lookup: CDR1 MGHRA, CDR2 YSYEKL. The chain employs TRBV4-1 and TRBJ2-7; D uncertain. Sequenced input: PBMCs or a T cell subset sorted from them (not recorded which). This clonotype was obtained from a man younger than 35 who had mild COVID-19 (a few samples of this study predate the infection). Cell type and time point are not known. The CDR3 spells CASSGPPGVTYEQYF. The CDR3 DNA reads TGCGCCAGCAGCGGCCCCCCTGGCGTAACCTACGAGCAGTACTTC.